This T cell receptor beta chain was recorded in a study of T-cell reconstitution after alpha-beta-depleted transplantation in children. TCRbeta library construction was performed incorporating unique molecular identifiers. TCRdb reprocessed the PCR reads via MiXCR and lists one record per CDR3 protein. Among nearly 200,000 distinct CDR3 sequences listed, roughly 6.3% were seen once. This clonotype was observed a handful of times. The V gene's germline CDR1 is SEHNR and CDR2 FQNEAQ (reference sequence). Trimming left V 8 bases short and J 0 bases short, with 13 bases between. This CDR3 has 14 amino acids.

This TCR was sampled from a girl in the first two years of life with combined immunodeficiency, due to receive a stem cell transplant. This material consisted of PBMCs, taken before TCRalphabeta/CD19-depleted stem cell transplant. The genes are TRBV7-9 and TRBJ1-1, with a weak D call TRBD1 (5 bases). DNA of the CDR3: TGTGCCAGCGGATACAGGTCGTTGAACACTGAAGCTTTCTTT. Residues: CASGYRSLNTEAFF. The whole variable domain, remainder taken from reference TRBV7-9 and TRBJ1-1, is DTGVSQNPRHKITKRGQNVTFRCDPISEHNRLYWYRQTLGQGPEFLTYFQNEAQLEKSRLLSDRFSAERPKGSFSTLEIQRTEQGDSAMYLCASGYRSLNTEAFFGQGTRLTVV.